Presented here are 27 T cell receptor beta chains from one specimen sequenced in a study of post-analysis software for immune sequencing data. Study-wide findings and caveats: TRBV5-6, TRBV5-1 and TRBV20-1 were among roughly 5 TRBV segments more frequent in patients than controls.

For these receptors, no antigen is known. Sequencing libraries made from TCR beta cDNA carried unique molecular identifiers. TCRdb reprocessed the PCR reads with MiXCR, giving one entry per CDR3 protein. The sample carries more than 450,000 distinct CDR3 sequences, about 44% recorded once. The source material was blood. The receptors here all came from a girl between 10 and 17 years old with multiple sclerosis.

This clonotype occurred a few times. The chain couples TRBV14 to TRBJ2-7; D uncertain. V gave up 10 bases and J gave up 2 bases, with 18 bases separating them. Germline V lookup: CDR1 SGHDN, CDR2 FVKESK. The CDR3 contains 14 residues. As DNA, the CDR3 is TGTGCCATTGGCGAGTCAGGTGAGGCCTACGAGCAGTACTTC. Its translation is CAIGESGEAYEQYF.

The chain carries TRBV7-9 and TRBJ1-2, with 8 bases identical to TRBD1. The CDR3 contains 14 residues. V trimming: 1 base; J trimming: 7 bases; junction bases outside the gene matches: 5. Germline V gene data show CDR1 as SEHNR and CDR2 as FQNEAQ (reference sequence). The CDR3 reads CASSLGQGALGYTF. The CDR3, as DNA: TGTGCCAGCAGCTTAGGCCAGGGGGCCCTTGGCTACACCTTC.

The chain couples TRBV5-1 to TRBJ2-1; either TRBD1 or TRBD2 may supply D (5 bases each). Trimming removed 4 bases from V and 6 bases from J, with 14 bases in between. This CDR3 contains 14 residues. The germline V gene has CDR1 SGHRS and CDR2 YFSETQ. The DNA for the CDR3 is TGCGCCAGCAGCCTCCGGGACGGCAGCAATGAGCAGTTCTTC. Amino acid sequence: CASSLRDGSNEQFF.

V usage is TRBV9 and J usage is TRBJ1-5, with a weak D call TRBD1 (5 bases). Trimming took 3 bases from V and 3 from J, leaving 16 bases between them. The CDR3 totals 16 residues. Germline CDR1 and CDR2: SGDLS and YYNGEE. The CDR3 region has the DNA TGTGCCAGCAGCGAGGGACCCGGGCCCTACAATCAGCCCCAGCATTTT. It specifies CASSEGPGPYNQPQHF.

This clonotype has more than one count but fewer than ten. This chain links TRBV5-8 with TRBJ1-2; D may be TRBD1 (5 bases). Germline loops: CDR1 SGHTS, CDR2 YDEGEE. The CDR3 has 13 residues. Trimming left V 4 bases short and J 6 bases short, with 13 bases between. The CDR3 DNA is TGTGCCAGCAGCAGTCGGGACTTACATGGCTACACCTTC. It specifies CASSSRDLHGYTF.

V usage is TRBV9 and J usage is TRBJ2-5; 7 bases agree with TRBD2. The germline gives CDR1 SGDLS, CDR2 YYNGEE. This CDR3 contains 15 residues. Unmatched junction bases numbered 9, after V lost 6 bases and J lost 1 base. The chain's CDR3 is CASTLRGGGQETQYF. The CDR3 region has the DNA TGTGCCAGCACCCTTCGCGGCGGGGGCCAAGAGACCCAGTACTTC.

This clonotype appeared a single time. The chain recombines TRBV21-1 with TRBJ1-2. TRBV21-1 is a known pseudogene. The CDR3 extends over 11 amino acids. For the CDR3, the DNA is TGTGCCAGCAGCCCTAGACGGGAGATCACCTTC. This translates into CASSPRREITF.

In the case of this clonotype: The junction departs from the called germline gene at one end, perhaps through a read error. The gene calls are TRBV5-1 and TRBJ1-1; weak D call: TRBD1 (5 bases). Per germline, CDR1 SGHRS and CDR2 YFSETQ. There are 16 residues in the CDR3. The CDR3 sequence is CAGSLGPAGTDTEAFF. The CDR3 region has the DNA TGCGCCGGCAGCTTGGGCCCCGCGGGGACGGACACTGAAGCTTTCTTT.

This clonotype was detected a few times. This rearrangement joins TRBV7-9 to TRBJ2-7; 10 bases are shared with TRBD1. Per germline, CDR1 SEHNR and CDR2 FQNEAQ (reference sequence). Trimming removed 4 bases from V and 6 bases from J; junction bases left unmatched: 3. This CDR3 spans 13 amino acids. In nucleotides, the CDR3 is TGTGCCAGCAGCTCGGACAGGGGGGGCGAGCAGTACTTC. Encoded protein: CASSSDRGGEQYF.

This clonotype has a handful of counts. The gene calls are TRBV20-1 and TRBJ2-5, with D perhaps assigned TRBD1 or TRBD2 (5 bases each). This CDR3 has 15 amino acids. The V end lost 3 bases, the J end lost 7 bases, and 21 bases lay between the germline ends. Germline CDR1 reads DFQATT; CDR2 reads SNEGSKA (reference sequence). The CDR3 nucleotides are TGCAGTGCTAGTCCGGGGACCGCGGTTGGGGTGACCCAGTACTTC. Translating gives CSASPGTAVGVTQYF.

This clonotype was counted many times. The rearrangement joins TRBV12-3 or TRBV12-4 to TRBJ1-2, with a weak D call TRBD1 (5 bases). There are 11 residues in the CDR3. V lost 3 bases, J lost 8 bases, and 7 bases lay in between. This CDR3 is CASSLGGGYTF. The CDR3 bases are TGTGCCAGCAGTTTGGGGGGGGGCTACACCTTC.

J is TRBJ2-1 and V is TRBV10-3; D is undetermined. CDR3 length equals 19 residues. V was clipped by 0 bases and J by 3 bases, with 21 bases between them. Per germline, CDR1 ENHRY and CDR2 SYGVKD. CDR3 nucleotide sequence: TGTGCCATCAGTGAGTCCGACCAAAAGGAACATCCTTACTACAATGAGCAGTTCTTC. It yields the protein CAISESDQKEHPYYNEQFF.

Written as DNA, the CDR3 is TGCAGCGTTTCGCGGGAATTCCAAGAGACCCAGTACTTC. Encoded protein: CSVSREFQETQYF. The rearrangement links TRBV29-1 to TRBJ2-5; the D gene is possibly TRBD2 (6 bases). CDR1 SQVTM and CDR2 ANQGSEA come from the germline V gene. The CDR3 runs to 13 residues. The V end was cut by 5 bases, the J end by 1 base, with 11 bases between.

The chain combines TRBV5-6 with TRBJ2-3; possibly TRBD1 or TRBD2 for D (5 bases each). CDR3 length: 15 residues. V dropped 4 bases and J dropped 5 bases, with 17 bases sitting between them. CDR1 is SGHDT, CDR2 YYEEEE, per germline. CDR3 sequence (DNA): TGTGCCAGCAGCCCGGGGCTTACCGCTCGAGATACGCAGTATTTT. It yields the protein CASSPGLTARDTQYF.

V usage is TRBV5-6 and J usage is TRBJ2-3; 10 positions match TRBD2. The germline gives CDR1 SGHDT, CDR2 YYEEEE. J was trimmed by 5 bases and V by 4 bases; bases with no gene match: 7. This CDR3 comprises 15 residues. CDR3 sequence: CASSTSSGGGDTQYF. The CDR3 DNA is TGTGCCAGCAGCACATCTAGCGGGGGTGGAGATACGCAGTATTTT.

The V call is TRBV12-3 or TRBV12-4, the J call TRBJ2-5; TRBD2 is a possible D gene (6 bases). This CDR3 contains 16 residues. V lost 5 bases and J 5 bases, leaving 21 bases between the germline ends. CDR3 coding DNA: TGTGCCAGCAGTCAGCCCCTGGGCAGAGGGAGGGAGACCCAGTACTTC. Protein sequence: CASSQPLGRGRETQYF.

This clonotype was picked up many times. The chain is built from TRBV24-1 and TRBJ2-3; 7 bases agree with TRBD1. The CDR3 runs to 18 residues. Germline trimming cut 0 bases from V and 0 bases from J; bases unmatched to any gene: 8. Per germline, CDR1 KGHDR and CDR2 SFDVKD. The CDR3 spells CATSDLSSGTASTDTQYF. The CDR3 bases are TGTGCCACCAGTGATTTGTCCTCCGGGACAGCTAGCACAGATACGCAGTATTTT.

The chain is built from TRBV4-1 and TRBJ1-1; tentative D call: TRBD1 (5 bases). Germline CDR1 reads MGHRA; CDR2 reads YSYEKL. V lost 4 bases to trimming and J lost 0 bases, with 12 bases between them. The CDR3 has 15 residues. The CDR3, as DNA: TGCGCCAGCAGCCTAGAAAAGGGGATGAACACTGAAGCTTTCTTT. Its translation: CASSLEKGMNTEAFF.

The gene calls are TRBV20-1 and TRBJ2-5, with D possibly TRBD2 on 6 matching bases. The CDR3 runs to 13 residues. CDR1 is DFQATT, CDR2 SNEGSKA, per germline (reference sequence). The V end was cut by 1 base, the J end by 3 bases, with 9 bases between. The CDR3 DNA reads TGCAGTGCTAGAGGCGGGGTGGAAGAGACCCAGTACTTC. This translates into CSARGGVEETQYF.

This chain joins TRBV5-1 and TRBJ2-1; 7 nucleotides line up with TRBD1. CDR1 and CDR2 from the germline V gene are SGHRS and YFSETQ. This CDR3 has 15 residues. Trimming cost V 0 bases and J 7 bases; bases outside gene matches: 7. CDR3 loop: CASSLGGGSRNEQFF. In DNA form, the CDR3 reads TGCGCCAGCAGCTTGGGAGGGGGCTCGCGGAATGAGCAGTTCTTC.

On this clonotype itself: One end of the junction varies from germline; a read error may be responsible. The chain combines TRBV14 with TRBJ2-7, with D tentatively TRBD1 (6 bases). The V gene's germline CDR1 is SGHDN and CDR2 FVKESK. This CDR3 comprises 12 residues. CDR3: CAGSHRVGEQYF. CDR3 DNA: TGTGCCGGCAGCCACAGGGTTGGCGAGCAGTACTTC.

The CDR3 sequence: CASSLSLGGRDIDTQYF. For the CDR3, the DNA is TGTGCCAGCAGTTTATCGTTGGGCGGGAGAGATATAGATACGCAGTATTTT. This chain links TRBV12-3 or TRBV12-4 with TRBJ2-3; 7 nucleotides agree with TRBD2. J lost 5 bases, V lost 2 bases, and 13 bases had no gene match. The CDR3 length is 17 residues.

The table lists this clonotype with a few counts. J is TRBJ1-2 and V is TRBV6-6; 7 positions agree with TRBD1. This CDR3 spans 14 amino acids. The V gene's germline CDR1 is MNHNY and CDR2 SVGAGI (reference sequence). Losses at the gene ends were 5 bases for V and 4 bases for J; bases not matched to a gene: 7. DNA of the CDR3: TGTGCCAGCAGTCCCGGACAGGAAATCTATGGCTACACCTTC. Translating it yields CASSPGQEIYGYTF.

This clonotype showed up just a few times. This sequence joins TRBV5-6 and TRBJ2-1; the D gene is possibly TRBD2 (5 bases). The V gene lost 6 bases and the J gene lost 3 bases, with 16 bases spanning the gap. This CDR3 has 15 residues. Germline values: CDR1 SGHDT, CDR2 YYEEEE. CDR3 nucleotide sequence: TGTGCCAGCACTCTCATTACCGGGGACTACAATGAGCAGTTCTTC. Translation gives CASTLITGDYNEQFF.

The CDR3 DNA reads as TGTGCCAGCAGCTTGTCAAACGACAGGACTGGTGAAAAACTGTTTTTT. Translating gives CASSLSNDRTGEKLFF. V is TRBV5-6 and J is TRBJ1-4; D is possibly TRBD1 (6 bases). CDR3 length equals 16 residues. The V and J ends lost 1 base and 7 bases respectively, with 17 bases between them. CDR1 and CDR2 from the germline V gene are SGHDT and YYEEEE.

V is TRBV4-1 and J is TRBJ2-1; the D call may be TRBD1 or TRBD2 (6 bases each). The CDR3 extends over 17 amino acids. Germline V gene data show CDR1 as MGHRA and CDR2 as YSYEKL. Trimming shortened V by 1 base and J by 0 bases, and 13 bases separated the two germline ends. In nucleotides, the CDR3 is TGCGCCAGCAGCCAAGGTCCGGGGGCGGACTCCTACAATGAGCAGTTCTTC. Its translation: CASSQGPGADSYNEQFF.

This clonotype was counted a few times. The chain has TRBV9 and TRBJ2-1; D might be TRBD1 (6 bases). The V end lost 6 bases, the J end lost 0 bases, and 19 bases lay between the germline ends. The CDR3 has 17 amino acids. CDR1 is SGDLS and CDR2 is YYNGEE in the germline V gene. The CDR3 bases are TGTGCCAGCACCAAGGACAGCCCTTTGAGCTCCTACAATGAGCAGTTCTTC. This gives the protein CASTKDSPLSSYNEQFF.